This T cell receptor beta chain appears in the sequencing data of a study of blood T cell repertoires in COVID-19. Study overall: Acute and convalescent COVID-19 samples came from the United States, Italy and Spain. Sample material is recorded as cDNA or gDNA derived from T cells, B-cell-depleted T cells, or PBMCs.

Data came from immunoSEQ multiplex PCR; TCRdb stores just in-frame clones and leaves some out. The sample has around 370,000 clones, about nine tenths seen once. The CDR3 runs to 12 residues. Trimming cost V 0 bases and J 7 bases, with 6 bases left between them. Germline V gene sequence: CDR1 MNHEY, CDR2 SVGEGT. The receptor was isolated from a woman aged 45 to 65 with COVID-19, enrolled during active disease. The rearrangement joins TRBV6-2 or TRBV6-3 to TRBJ1-2; D is unresolved. Sequenced input: peripheral blood. Here the CDR3 DNA reads TGTGCCAGCAGTTACTCGGCGGGTGGCTACACCTTC. Amino acids: CASSYSAGGYTF.